These 12 T cell receptor beta chains came from one sample sequenced in a study of blood T cell repertoires in COVID-19. Method: immunoSEQ multiplex PCR; TCRdb's copy keeps in-frame clones and lacks some. This sample has 210,000 or so clones, with 86% found just once. Sequencing was done on a sample of PBMCs or T cells enriched from blood (not recorded which). The origin of the receptors is a woman between 50 and 59 years old in a cohort exposed to, infected with or recovered from COVID-19 (not recorded which).

The V and J genes are TRBV3-1 (or the pseudogene TRBV3-2) and TRBJ2-1, with a weak D call TRBD1 (5 bases). The CDR3 runs 14 residues. Germline V CDR1 and CDR2: LGHDT, YNNKEL (reference sequence). With 5 bases removed from V and 5 bases from J, the gap between germline ends came to 13 bases. The CDR3 loop reads CASSYHGHNNEQFF. The CDR3 DNA follows: TGTGCCAGCAGCTACCACGGACACAACAATGAGCAGTTCTTC.

This rearrangement joins TRBV13 to TRBJ2-7, with 9 positions matching TRBD2. Trimming took 4 bases from V and 9 from J; bases not matched to a gene: 16. This CDR3 is 16 amino acids long. Germline V gene lookup returns CDR1 PRHDT and CDR2 FYEKMQ (reference sequence). CDR3 DNA sequence: TGTGCCAGCAGCTCAGCCCGACTAGCGGCTCGTGTCGTGCAGTACTTC. Amino acids: CASSSARLAARVVQYF. Based on the CDR3 plus reference TRBV13 and TRBJ2-7, the full variable domain is AAGVIQSPRHLIKEKRETATLKCYPIPRHDTVYWYQQGPGQDPQFLISFYEKMQSDKGSIPDRFSAQQFSDYHSELNMSSLELGDSALYFCASSSARLAARVVQYFGPGTRLTVT.

The chain links TRBV5-5 to TRBJ1-1, with TRBD1 as a possible D gene (6 bases). CDR1 and CDR2 (germline): SGHKS, YYEKEE (reference sequence). The length of the CDR3 is 19 residues. Trimming stripped 0 bases from V and 3 bases from J, with 24 bases between. The CDR3 coding sequence is TGTGCCAGCAGCTTGGCCTCGGTCCCGGGACAAGCCCGGTACACTGAAGCTTTCTTT. Its translation is CASSLASVPGQARYTEAFF.

The rearrangement joins TRBV5-1 to TRBJ1-2; D ambiguous. The CDR3 covers 14 residues. CDR1 SGHRS and CDR2 YFSETQ come from the germline V gene. The germline V and J ends were trimmed by 0 bases and 5 bases, with 11 bases remaining between them. The CDR3: CASSLEAELYGYTF. As DNA, the CDR3 is TGCGCCAGCAGCTTGGAGGCGGAGTTGTATGGCTACACCTTC.

In nucleotides, the CDR3 is TGTGCCAGCAGTTCGGGGACAGGGGTGTATTTT. It codes for CASSSGTGVYF. V gene TRBV28 combines with J gene TRBJ1-3, with 10 bases that match TRBD1. The CDR3 totals 11 residues. The J segment lost 16 bases and the V segment lost 4 bases, leaving 4 bases of the junction unmatched. Germline loops: CDR1 MDHEN, CDR2 SYDVKM.

The chain employs TRBV10-3 and TRBJ1-1; 7 bases line up with TRBD1. Germline V gives CDR1 ENHRY, CDR2 SYGVKD. J gave up 1 base and V 6 bases, and 5 bases lay outside the gene matches. This CDR3 comprises 14 residues. CDR3 in DNA: TGTGCCATCAGCGGGACAGCCCAGAACACTGAAGCTTTCTTT. It codes for CAISGTAQNTEAFF.

The genes are TRBV6-5 and TRBJ1-2; 12 nucleotides agree with TRBD1. J gave up 8 bases and V 6 bases, and 4 bases lay outside the gene matches. The CDR3 has 13 residues. CDR1 MNHEY and CDR2 SVGAGI come from the germline V gene. DNA of the CDR3: TGTGCCAGCAGCAAAGGGACAGGGGGCGGCTACACCTTC. It codes for CASSKGTGGGYTF.

This clone was seen only a few times. This sequence joins TRBV3-1 (or the pseudogene TRBV3-2) and TRBJ1-1; D unresolved. Trimming cost V 4 bases and J 8 bases, with 11 bases left between them. Germline CDR1 reads LGHDT; CDR2 reads YNNKEL (reference sequence). The CDR3 contains 12 residues. DNA for the CDR3: TGTGCCAGCAGCCCCCTGTCGGGGGAAGCTTTCTTT. Amino acid sequence: CASSPLSGEAFF.

This chain joins TRBV4-3 and TRBJ2-5; a weak D match, TRBD2 (5 bases). Germline V CDR1 and CDR2: LGHNA, YSLEER. Trimming took off 1 base at V and 5 bases at J, with 8 bases between the two ends. The CDR3 consists of 13 residues. CDR3 region: CASSQASGETQYF. The CDR3 nucleotides are TGCGCCAGCAGCCAAGCTTCGGGGGAGACCCAGTACTTC.

This clone was seen once. The chain joins TRBV6-2 or TRBV6-3 to TRBJ2-7; weak D call: TRBD2 (5 bases). Trimming pared 2 bases from V and 7 bases from J, leaving 24 bases between. The CDR3 loop spans 17 amino acids. Germline V gene sequence: CDR1 MNHEY, CDR2 SVGEGT. The CDR3 bases are TGTGCCAGCAGTTACCAGAAAAATGGACGGACTCTGGGAGAGCAGTACTTC. Amino acids: CASSYQKNGRTLGEQYF.

The chain combines TRBV2 with TRBJ2-7; possibly TRBD1 for D (6 bases). V dropped 10 bases and J dropped 1 base, with 11 bases sitting between them. CDR1 and CDR2 (germline): SNHLY, FYNNEI. The CDR3 covers 12 residues. The CDR3 DNA follows: TGTGCCACTGCGGACAGATCCTACGAGCAGTACTTC. It translates to CATADRSYEQYF. Drawing the rest from reference TRBV2 and TRBJ2-7, the complete variable domain is EPEVTQTPSHQVTQMGQEVILRCVPISNHLYFYWYRQILGQKVEFLVSFYNNEISEKSEIFDDQFSVERPDGSNFTLKIRSTKLEDSAMYFCATADRSYEQYFGPGTRLTVT.

The chain is built from TRBV28 and TRBJ2-5; D is unresolved. V gave up 5 bases and J gave up 1 base, with 11 bases separating them. The germline V gene has CDR1 MDHEN and CDR2 SYDVKM. CDR3 size: 14 residues. This chain's CDR3 is CASSTRGSQETQYF. As DNA, the CDR3 is TGTGCCAGCAGTACCCGCGGTAGCCAAGAGACCCAGTACTTC.